This TCR beta chain was obtained from a study of cytomegalovirus exposure and HLA in healthy donors. Findings and limits, study-wide: The listing of some 170 TCR beta chains classed them as cytomegalovirus-associated. Clusters of TCRs from the first cohort tended to co-occur in the 120 or so validation repertoires (as a later analysis found).

Note on this clone: What it binds is unknown. The same CDR3 can be traced to other DNA sequences in this sample.

The V and J ends lost 2 bases and 4 bases, in that order; junction bases with no gene match: 2. This CDR3 spans 14 amino acids. Germline lookup yields CDR1 MNHEY and CDR2 SVGAGI. TCRdb's table, derived via immunoSEQ multiplex PCR, lists solely in-frame clones and lacks some. The data contain about 330,000 clones, 86% of them singletons. This chain connects TRBV6-5 to TRBJ2-7; 10 positions match TRBD1. Sequenced input: PBMCs. This clonotype was obtained from a young woman in good health and CMV-seronegative. CDR3 in amino acids: CASSYRDRGYEQYF. The CDR3, as DNA: TGTGCCAGCAGTTACCGGGACAGGGGATACGAGCAGTACTTC.